A selection of T cell receptor beta chains follows, all from one sample in a study of T cell responses to AZD1222 COVID-19 vaccine. Produced via immunoSEQ multiplex PCR; TCRdb's table is partial and in-frame only. The table includes 150,000 to 200,000 clones, about 91% detected once. Specimen: peripheral blood, collected 28 days after the second AZD1222 dose. Receptors were obtained from an adult who received the AZD1222 COVID-19 vaccine. CDR3s include the opening cysteine and the closing phenylalanine or tryptophan. The D gene is left open where the match is weak. Where a row states a size, it is once, few, many or the class of an expanded clone; other rows omit it.

j_call d_call clone_size v_call cdr3_aa cdr3_nt
TRBJ1-5 TRBD1 many TRBV25-1 CASNSQGDQPQHF TGTGCCAGCAATAGTCAGGGGGATCAGCCCCAGCATTTT
TRBJ1-1 NA NA TRBV19 CASRVPGNTEAFF TGTGCCAGTCGAGTTCCAGGGAACACTGAAGCTTTCTTT
TRBJ2-1 TRBD2 NA TRBV9 CASSATSGYNEQFF TGTGCCAGCAGCGCGACTAGCGGATACAATGAGCAGTTCTTC
TRBJ2-1 NA NA TRBV5-8 CASSLMGPNEQFF TGTGCCAGCAGCTTGATGGGGCCCAATGAGCAGTTCTTC
TRBJ1-1 NA NA TRBV29-1 CSVFRGTEAFF TGCAGCGTTTTCCGAGGCACTGAAGCTTTCTTT
TRBJ2-1 TRBD2 once TRBV11-3 CASSLIAGALNEQFF TGTGCCAGCAGCTTAATAGCGGGAGCCCTCAATGAGCAGTTCTTC
TRBJ1-2 NA NA TRBV7-2 CASSPGQPSDGYTF TGTGCCAGCAGCCCAGGACAGCCGAGCGATGGCTACACCTTC
TRBJ1-2 TRBD1 NA TRBV28 CASRLRKTGTGTLGYTF TGTGCCAGCAGGTTAAGGAAAACCGGGACAGGGACGCTAGGCTACACCTTC
TRBJ1-1 TRBD1 NA TRBV5-6 CASSWGDSIEAFF TGTGCCAGCAGCTGGGGGGACAGCATTGAAGCTTTCTTT
TRBJ2-1 TRBD1 NA TRBV28 CASRPPGQGHSYNEQFF TGTGCCAGCAGGCCTCCGGGACAGGGGCACTCCTACAATGAGCAGTTCTTC
TRBJ2-1 TRBD2 NA TRBV5-8 CASSFGLAGGPGEQFF TGTGCCAGCAGCTTCGGACTAGCGGGAGGGCCTGGAGAGCAGTTCTTC
TRBJ1-5 NA NA TRBV7-9 CASSPSLSNQPQHF TGTGCCAGCAGCCCCTCGTTAAGCAATCAGCCCCAGCATTTT
TRBJ1-6 TRBD1 NA TRBV5-1 CASSLSTGNNSPLHF TGCGCCAGCAGCTTATCGACAGGGAACAATTCACCCCTCCACTTT
TRBJ1-6 NA once TRBV2 CASRRPGTDNSPLHF TGTGCCAGCAGAAGACCCGGGACGGATAATTCACCCCTCCACTTT
TRBJ1-6 NA NA TRBV4-1 CASSQDAGTIIYSPLHF TGCGCCAGCAGCCAAGACGCCGGGACCATCATTTATTCACCCCTCCACTTT
TRBJ1-6 NA NA TRBV30 CACNRGPQF TGTGCCTGCAATAGAGGACCCCAGTTT
TRBJ1-1 NA NA TRBV15 CATSTLIMNTEAFF TGTGCCACCAGCACGTTAATAATGAACACTGAAGCTTTCTTT
TRBJ1-1 NA NA TRBV28 CASSSPPTGPNTEAFF TGTGCCAGCAGTTCCCCCCCAACAGGGCCGAACACTGAAGCTTTCTTT
TRBJ1-5 NA once TRBV28 CASSLLGGGNQPQHF TGTGCCAGCAGTTTGCTGGGTGGAGGCAATCAGCCCCAGCATTTT
TRBJ2-3 NA NA TRBV27 CASSLGDTQYF TGTGCCAGCAGTTTAGGAGATACGCAGTATTTT
TRBJ2-3 NA NA TRBV6-5 CASISGTDTQYF TGTGCCAGCATTTCCGGGACAGATACGCAGTATTTT
TRBJ1-5 NA NA TRBV7-9 CASSPIRGPSNQPQHF TGTGCCAGCAGCCCCATACGGGGGCCCAGCAATCAGCCCCAGCATTTT
TRBJ1-5 TRBD1 NA TRBV10-3 CAISESGDRGLYSNQPQHF TGTGCCATCAGTGAGTCCGGGGACAGGGGCCTATATAGCAATCAGCCCCAGCATTTT
TRBJ1-5 NA NA TRBV7-2 CASSLEWGTNQPQHF TGTGCCAGCAGCTTAGAATGGGGAACCAATCAGCCCCAGCATTTT
TRBJ1-4 NA NA TRBV27 CASSLSRPRPNEKLFF TGTGCCAGCAGTTTATCCCGGCCCAGACCGAATGAAAAACTGTTTTTT
TRBJ1-1 NA NA TRBV11-2 CASSPYTEAFF TGTGCCAGCAGCCCCTACACTGAAGCTTTCTTT
TRBJ1-2 TRBD1 NA TRBV18 CASSPTMRGRTYGYTF TGTGCCAGCTCCCCCACCATGAGGGGGCGCACATATGGCTACACCTTC
TRBJ1-1 TRBD1 once TRBV3-1/TRBV3-2 CASSQGIRDSLEAFF TGTGCCAGCAGCCAAGGGATCCGGGACAGCCTTGAAGCTTTCTTT
TRBJ1-1 TRBD1 NA TRBV6-5 CASTGTVEAFF TGTGCCAGCACCGGGACAGTTGAAGCTTTCTTT
TRBJ1-2 NA NA TRBV6-1 CASSEGLQANYGYTF TGTGCCAGCAGTGAAGGGTTACAGGCTAACTATGGCTACACCTTC
TRBJ2-5 TRBD1 NA TRBV25-1 CASSPGQAIQETQYF TGTGCCAGCAGCCCGGGACAGGCTATCCAAGAGACCCAGTACTTC
TRBJ2-5 NA once TRBV7-7 CASSLMIQETQYF TGTGCTAGCAGCTTGATGATCCAAGAGACCCAGTACTTC
TRBJ1-2 TRBD1 NA TRBV28 CASSLLQGAGGYTF TGTGCCAGCAGTTTACTACAGGGGGCTGGTGGCTACACCTTC
TRBJ1-3 NA few TRBV3-1/TRBV3-2 CASTLGRGGNTIYF TGTGCCAGCACCCTGGGGCGGGGAGGAAACACCATATATTTT
TRBJ1-4 NA NA TRBV25-1 CASMGQGAKGEKLFF TGTGCCAGCATGGGCCAGGGCGCAAAAGGTGAAAAACTGTTTTTT
TRBJ2-1 TRBD1 NA TRBV28 CASSSGQSVVF TGTGCCAGCAGTTCGGGACAGTCGGTGGTCTTC
TRBJ2-7 TRBD1 NA TRBV5-6 CASSPTGLGEYEQYF TGTGCCAGCAGCCCGACAGGGTTGGGAGAGTACGAGCAGTACTTC
TRBJ2-5 NA NA TRBV6-5 CASSDSQTEETQYF TGTGCCAGCTCTGACTCACAAACCGAAGAGACCCAGTACTTC
TRBJ2-3 NA NA TRBV6-2/TRBV6-3 CASSRVSGADTQYF TGTGCCAGCAGTAGGGTCTCGGGTGCAGATACGCAGTATTTT
TRBJ2-1 NA once TRBV4-3 CASSQEAGLYNEQFF TGCGCCAGCAGCCAAGAGGCGGGATTATACAATGAGCAGTTCTTC
TRBJ1-1 NA NA TRBV28 CASIPGQANTEAFF TGTGCCAGCATCCCCGGGCAGGCGAACACTGAAGCTTTCTTT
TRBJ1-3 TRBD1 NA TRBV3-1/TRBV3-2 CASSHRTGSGNTIYF TGTGCCAGCAGCCACCGGACAGGGTCTGGAAACACCATATATTTT
TRBJ1-5 TRBD1 NA TRBV19 CASSHGQETPYSNQPQHF TGTGCCAGTAGCCACGGACAGGAAACCCCATATAGCAATCAGCCCCAGCATTTT
TRBJ1-6 NA NA TRBV7-9 CASSLTSGVGSPLHF TGTGCCAGCAGCTTAACCTCCGGGGTAGGTTCACCCCTCCACTTT
TRBJ1-1 NA once TRBV5-6 CASSLGPPVNTEAFF TGTGCCAGCAGCTTGGGCCCTCCGGTGAACACTGAAGCTTTCTTT
TRBJ1-6 TRBD1 NA TRBV4-3 CASSQHDRGSDSPLHF TGCGCCAGCAGCCAGCACGACAGGGGATCGGATTCACCCCTCCACTTT
TRBJ1-1 NA once TRBV5-1 CASSPIQGANTEAFF TGCGCCAGCAGCCCAATACAGGGCGCGAACACTGAAGCTTTCTTT
TRBJ1-1 NA NA TRBV28 CASSQFEAFF TGTGCCAGCAGCCAATTTGAGGCTTTCTTT
TRBJ1-6 NA NA TRBV28 CASSSYRSSYNSPLHF TGTGCCAGCAGTTCTTACAGAAGCTCCTATAATTCACCCCTCCACTTT
TRBJ2-1 TRBD2 once TRBV3-1/TRBV3-2 CASSPGLARNEQFF TGTGCCAGCAGCCCCGGACTAGCGAGGAATGAGCAGTTCTTC
TRBJ1-4 NA NA TRBV7-9 CASSLGSGPNEKLFF TGTGCCAGCAGCTTAGGTTCGGGGCCGAATGAAAAACTGTTTTTT
TRBJ1-1 NA NA TRBV23-1 CASSLIQRRERNTEAFF TGCGCCAGCAGTTTAATACAACGCCGGGAGAGGAACACTGAAGCTTTCTTT
TRBJ1-1 NA NA TRBV6-5 CASSKRTGEAFF TGTGCCAGCAGTAAAAGGACGGGTGAAGCTTTCTTT
TRBJ1-1 NA once TRBV5-1 CASSLAGPGANTEAFF TGCGCCAGCAGCTTGGCGGGCCCTGGGGCGAACACTGAAGCTTTCTTT
TRBJ2-1 TRBD2 NA TRBV4-3 CASSPMGLAGGDSYNEQFF TGCGCCAGCAGCCCCATGGGACTAGCGGGAGGGGACTCCTACAATGAGCAGTTCTTC
TRBJ1-1 NA once TRBV2 CAWEVKNTEAFF TGTGCCTGGGAGGTCAAGAACACTGAAGCTTTCTTT
TRBJ2-7 NA NA TRBV12-3/TRBV12-4 CASSQLGNEQYF TGTGCCAGCAGCCAGCTAGGGAACGAGCAGTACTTC
TRBJ1-1 NA NA TRBV4-3 CASSQVSGRNEAFF TGCGCCAGCAGCCAAGTGTCGGGACGAAATGAAGCTTTCTTT
TRBJ1-3 NA NA TRBV7-2 CASSLEQGSGNTIYF TGTGCCAGCAGCTTAGAACAGGGCTCTGGAAACACCATATATTTT